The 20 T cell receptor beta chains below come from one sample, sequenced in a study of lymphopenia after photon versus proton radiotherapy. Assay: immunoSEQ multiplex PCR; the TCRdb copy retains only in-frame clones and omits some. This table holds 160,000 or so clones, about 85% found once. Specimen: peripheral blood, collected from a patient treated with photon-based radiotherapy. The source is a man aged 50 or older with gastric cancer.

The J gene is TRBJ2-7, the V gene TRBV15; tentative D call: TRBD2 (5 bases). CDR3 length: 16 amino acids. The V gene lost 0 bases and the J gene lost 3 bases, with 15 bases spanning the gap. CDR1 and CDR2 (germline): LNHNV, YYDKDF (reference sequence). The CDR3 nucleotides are TGTGCCACCAGCAGAGATCGCCCCCCAGGAGGCTACGAGCAGTACTTC. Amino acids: CATSRDRPPGGYEQYF.

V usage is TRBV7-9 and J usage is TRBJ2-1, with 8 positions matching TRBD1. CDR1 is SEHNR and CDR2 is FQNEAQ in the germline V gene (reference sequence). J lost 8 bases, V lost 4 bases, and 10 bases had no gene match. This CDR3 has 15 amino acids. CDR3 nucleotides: TGTGCCAGCAGCTCCGGGACAGGCTTTTTCTATGAGCAGTTCTTC. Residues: CASSSGTGFFYEQFF.

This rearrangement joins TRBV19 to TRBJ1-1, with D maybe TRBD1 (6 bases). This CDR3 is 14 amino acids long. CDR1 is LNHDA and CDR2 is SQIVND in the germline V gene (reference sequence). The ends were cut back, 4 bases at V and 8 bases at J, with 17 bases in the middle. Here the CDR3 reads CASSTPRGAAEAFF. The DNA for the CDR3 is TGTGCCAGTAGTACCCCCAGGGGCGCAGCGGAAGCTTTCTTT.

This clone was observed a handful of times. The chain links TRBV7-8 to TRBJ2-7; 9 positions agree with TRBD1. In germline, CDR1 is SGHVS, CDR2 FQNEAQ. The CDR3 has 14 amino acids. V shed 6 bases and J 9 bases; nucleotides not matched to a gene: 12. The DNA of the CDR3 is TGTGCCAGCAGAGGCCGGGACAGGGCGTGGGTGCAGTACTTC. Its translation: CASRGRDRAWVQYF. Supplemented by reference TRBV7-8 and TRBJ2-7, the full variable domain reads GAGVSQSPRYKVAKRGQDVALRCDPISGHVSLFWYQQALGQGPEFLTYFQNEAQLDKSGLPSDRFFAERPEGSVSTLKIQRTQQEDSAVYLCASRGRDRAWVQYFGPGTRLTVT.

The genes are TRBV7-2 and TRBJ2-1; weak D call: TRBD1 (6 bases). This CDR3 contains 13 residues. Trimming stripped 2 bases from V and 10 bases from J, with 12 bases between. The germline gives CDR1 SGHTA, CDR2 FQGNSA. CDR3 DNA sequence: TGTGCCAGCAGCTTACAAGGGGGTGACGAGCAGTTCTTC. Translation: CASSLQGGDEQFF.

The CDR3 region is CATRAGEAFF. The DNA of the CDR3 is TGTGCCACCAGGGCAGGAGAAGCTTTCTTT. This sequence joins TRBV19 and TRBJ1-1; a weak D match, TRBD1 (5 bases). In germline, CDR1 is LNHDA, CDR2 SQIVND (reference sequence). This CDR3 spans 10 amino acids. With 10 bases removed from V and 8 bases from J, the gap between germline ends came to 11 bases.

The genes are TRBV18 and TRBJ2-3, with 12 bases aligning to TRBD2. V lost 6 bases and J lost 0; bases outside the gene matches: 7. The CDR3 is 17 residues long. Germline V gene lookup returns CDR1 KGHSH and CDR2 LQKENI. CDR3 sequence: CASSPFGLAGSTDTQYF. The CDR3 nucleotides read TGTGCCAGCTCTCCCTTCGGACTAGCGGGGAGCACAGATACGCAGTATTTT.

CDR3 in DNA: TGTGCCAGTAGTATCTCAGGGTATAGCAATCAGCCCCAGCATTTT. Protein sequence: CASSISGYSNQPQHF. The chain links TRBV19 to TRBJ1-5, with D possibly TRBD1 on 5 matching bases. Germline V gene lookup returns CDR1 LNHDA and CDR2 SQIVND (reference sequence). The CDR3 has 15 residues. Trimming shortened V by 3 bases and J by 0 bases, and 9 bases separated the two germline ends. Filled out from reference TRBV19 and TRBJ1-5, the complete variable domain reads DGGITQSPKYLFRKEGQNVTLSCEQNLNHDAMYWYRQDPGQGLRLIYYSQIVNDFQKGDIAEGYSVSREKKESFPLTVTSAQKNPTAFYLCASSISGYSNQPQHFGDGTRLSIL.

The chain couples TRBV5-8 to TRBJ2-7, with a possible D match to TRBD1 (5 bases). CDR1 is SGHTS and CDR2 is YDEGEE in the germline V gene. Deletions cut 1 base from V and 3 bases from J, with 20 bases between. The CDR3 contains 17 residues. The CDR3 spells CASSLSRAGMLGYEQYF. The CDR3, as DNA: TGTGCCAGCAGCTTGTCCAGGGCCGGCATGTTAGGCTACGAGCAGTACTTC.

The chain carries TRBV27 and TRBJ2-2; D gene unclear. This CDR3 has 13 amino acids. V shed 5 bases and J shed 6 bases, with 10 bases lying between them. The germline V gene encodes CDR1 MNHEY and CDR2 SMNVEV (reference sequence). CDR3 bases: TGTGCCAGCAGTGCCGAGGAACCCGGGGAGCTGTTTTTT. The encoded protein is CASSAEEPGELFF.

The CDR3 spells CASSIAHLLASTDTQYF. DNA for the CDR3: TGTGCCAGTAGTATAGCCCACTTACTAGCGAGCACAGATACGCAGTATTTT. The chain employs TRBV19 and TRBJ2-3; the match to TRBD2 covers 7 bases. CDR1 is LNHDA and CDR2 is SQIVND in the germline V gene (reference sequence). CDR3 length equals 17 residues. With V trimmed by 1 base and J by 0 bases, 7 bases remained unmatched.

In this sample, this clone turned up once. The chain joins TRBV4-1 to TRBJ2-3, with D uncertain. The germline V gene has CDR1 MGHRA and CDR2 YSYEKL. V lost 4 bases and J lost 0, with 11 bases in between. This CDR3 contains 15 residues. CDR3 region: CASSPAATSTDTQYF. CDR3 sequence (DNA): TGCGCCAGCAGCCCCGCAGCGACTAGCACAGATACGCAGTATTTT.

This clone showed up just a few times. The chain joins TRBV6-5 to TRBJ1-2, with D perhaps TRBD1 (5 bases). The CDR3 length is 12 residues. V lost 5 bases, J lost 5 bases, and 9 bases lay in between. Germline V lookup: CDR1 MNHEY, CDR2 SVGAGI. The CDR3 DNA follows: TGTGCCAGCAGTCAGGGATGGTATGGCTACACCTTC. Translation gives CASSQGWYGYTF.

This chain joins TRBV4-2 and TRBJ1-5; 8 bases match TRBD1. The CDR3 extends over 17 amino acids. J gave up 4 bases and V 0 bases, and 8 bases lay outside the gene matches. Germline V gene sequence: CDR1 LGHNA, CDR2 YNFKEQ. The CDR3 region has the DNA TGTGCCAGCAGCCAAGAGGGGGGGCAGGGGGCAAATCAGCCCCAGCATTTT. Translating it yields CASSQEGGQGANQPQHF.

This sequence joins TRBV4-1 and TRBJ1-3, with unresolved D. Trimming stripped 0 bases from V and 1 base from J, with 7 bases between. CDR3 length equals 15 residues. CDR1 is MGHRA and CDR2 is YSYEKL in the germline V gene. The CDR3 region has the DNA TGCGCCAGCAGCCAAGATCGCGCGTCTGGAAACACCATATATTTT. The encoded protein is CASSQDRASGNTIYF.

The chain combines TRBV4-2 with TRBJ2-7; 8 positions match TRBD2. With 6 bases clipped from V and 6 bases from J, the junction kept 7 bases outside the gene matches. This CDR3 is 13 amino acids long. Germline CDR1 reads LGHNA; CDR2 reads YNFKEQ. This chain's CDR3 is CASRKAGASEQYF. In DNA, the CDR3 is TGTGCCAGCAGGAAAGCGGGAGCCAGCGAGCAGTACTTC.

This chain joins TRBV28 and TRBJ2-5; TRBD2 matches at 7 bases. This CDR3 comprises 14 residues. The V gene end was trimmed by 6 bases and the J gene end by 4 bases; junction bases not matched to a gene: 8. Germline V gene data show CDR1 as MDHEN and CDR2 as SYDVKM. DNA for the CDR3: TGTGCCAGCAGAATCGGGGGGTCAAGAGAGACCCAGTACTTC. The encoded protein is CASRIGGSRETQYF.

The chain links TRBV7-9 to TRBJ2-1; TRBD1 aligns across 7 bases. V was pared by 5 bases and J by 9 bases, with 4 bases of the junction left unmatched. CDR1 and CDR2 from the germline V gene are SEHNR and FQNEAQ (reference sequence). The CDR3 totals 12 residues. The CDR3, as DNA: TGTGCCAGCAGCGTACAGGGGTTTGAGCAGTTCTTC. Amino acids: CASSVQGFEQFF.

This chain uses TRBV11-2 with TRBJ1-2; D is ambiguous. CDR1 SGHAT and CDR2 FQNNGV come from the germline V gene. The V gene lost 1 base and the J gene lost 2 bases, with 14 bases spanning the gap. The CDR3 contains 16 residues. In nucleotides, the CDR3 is TGTGCCAGCAGCTTAGCACCTCCACCAAAAAACTATGGCTACACCTTC. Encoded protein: CASSLAPPPKNYGYTF.

CDR3 residues: CASQTSGDYEQYF. The CDR3 nucleotides are TGTGCCAGCCAGACTAGCGGAGACTACGAGCAGTACTTC. The chain links TRBV2 to TRBJ2-7; 9 bases map to TRBD2. CDR1 and CDR2 (germline): SNHLY, FYNNEI. V dropped 8 bases and J dropped 3; count of bases not matched to a gene: 5. This CDR3 has 13 residues.